Sequencing of this T cell receptor (beta chain) was carried out in a study of T-cell memory formation after mild COVID-19. Study-level background: TCR clustering was largely donor specific.

TCRdb passed the 5' RACE reads through MiXCR, listing each CDR3 protein once. The profile shows hundreds of thousands of distinct CDR3 sequences, 25% to 30% of them singletons. A note on this clonotype: Its matching antigen is unknown.

V was trimmed by 6 bases and J by 2 bases, leaving 14 bases between them. Germline V gene data show CDR1 as MNHNY and CDR2 as SVGAGI (reference sequence). This CDR3 is 15 amino acids long. Notes on the study in general: Several responding clones turned up in pre-infection memory, indicating that cross-reactive memory may have taken part.

Sequenced sample: PBMCs or a T cell subset sorted from them (not recorded which). This chain uses TRBV6-6 with TRBJ2-1, with a weak D call TRBD1 (6 bases). This sequence was found in an adult woman who had mild COVID-19 (a few samples of this study predate the infection). Cell type and time point are not known. CDR3 coding DNA: TGTGCCAGCAGACACCGGGACACCCCCTACAATGAGCAGTTCTTC. It encodes CASRHRDTPYNEQFF.